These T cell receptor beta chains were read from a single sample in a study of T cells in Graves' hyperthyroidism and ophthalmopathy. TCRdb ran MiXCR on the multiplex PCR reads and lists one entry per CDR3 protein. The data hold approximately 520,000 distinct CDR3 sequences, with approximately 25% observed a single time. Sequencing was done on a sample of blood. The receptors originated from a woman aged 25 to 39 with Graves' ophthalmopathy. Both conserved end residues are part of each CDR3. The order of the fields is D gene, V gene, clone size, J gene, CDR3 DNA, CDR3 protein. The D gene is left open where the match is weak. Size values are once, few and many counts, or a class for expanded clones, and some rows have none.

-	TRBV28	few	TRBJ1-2	TGTGCCAGCAGCGGGGGGGTTGACTATGGCTACACCTTC	CASSGGVDYGYTF
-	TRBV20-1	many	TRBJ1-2	TGCAGTGCTATGGTAGACTATGGCTACACCTTC	CSAMVDYGYTF
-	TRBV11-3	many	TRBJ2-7	TGTGCCAGCAGCTTAGTGGGGGGGCTGGAGGCCTACGAGCAGTACTTC	CASSLVGGLEAYEQYF
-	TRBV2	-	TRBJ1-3	TGTGCCAGCAGTGAAGGACGGGTGAACTCTGGAAACACCATATATTTT	CASSEGRVNSGNTIYF
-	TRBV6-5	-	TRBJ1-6	TGTGCCAGCAGTTACTCGAAAAGGAGTAATTCACCCCTCCACTTT	CASSYSKRSNSPLHF
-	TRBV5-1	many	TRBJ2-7	TGCGCCAGCAGTTCCGGGATCTCCTACGAGCAGTACTTC	CASSSGISYEQYF
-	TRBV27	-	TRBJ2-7	TGTGCCAACAGTTTATCAGGAGGGGGTTGGTCCTACGAGCAGTACTTC	CANSLSGGGWSYEQYF
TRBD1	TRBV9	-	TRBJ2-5	TGTGCCAGCAGCGCAGCAACAGGGGGCTATGGAGAGACCCAGTACTTC	CASSAATGGYGETQYF
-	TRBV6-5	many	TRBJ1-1	TGTGCCAGCAGTTCAGGGCCCGGAGGGGCTTTCTTT	CASSSGPGGAFF
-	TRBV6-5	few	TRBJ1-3	TGTGCCAGCAGTTCCACCTCTCTCGTCATATATTTT	CASSSTSLVIYF
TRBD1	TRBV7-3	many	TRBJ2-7	TGTGCCAGCAGCCGGGACAGGGAGGGCAAGCAGTACTTC	CASSRDREGKQYF
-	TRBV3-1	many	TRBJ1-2	TGTGCCAGCAGCTTCGAAGGGGCAGGGACCTATGGCTACACCTTC	CASSFEGAGTYGYTF
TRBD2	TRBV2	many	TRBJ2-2	TGTGCCAGCAGTGAAGTAGCGGGGATGGCCGGGGAGCTGTTTTTT	CASSEVAGMAGELFF
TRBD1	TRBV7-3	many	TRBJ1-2	TGTGCCAGCAGCCCGGGACAGGGAGAGAACTATGGCTACACCTTC	CASSPGQGENYGYTF
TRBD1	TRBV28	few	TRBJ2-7	TGTGCCAGCCTCGGGACAGAAGCTTACGAGCAGTACTTC	CASLGTEAYEQYF
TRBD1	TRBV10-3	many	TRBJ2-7	TGTGCCACCAAATTACAGGGGGCGATGGAGCAGTACTTC	CATKLQGAMEQYF
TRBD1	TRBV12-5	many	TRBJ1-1	TGTGCTAGTGCTACAGGGGTCAACACTGAAGCTTTCTTT	CASATGVNTEAFF
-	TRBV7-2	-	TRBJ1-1	TGTGCCAGCAGCTTAGAGCACGGCGGGAACACTGAAGCTTTCTTT	CASSLEHGGNTEAFF
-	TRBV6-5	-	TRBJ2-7	TGTGCCAGCAGTTACGTCCCCTACGAGCAGTACTTC	CASSYVPYEQYF
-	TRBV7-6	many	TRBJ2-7	TGTGCCAGCAGCGTCGGACAGAACTCCTACGAGCAGTACTTC	CASSVGQNSYEQYF
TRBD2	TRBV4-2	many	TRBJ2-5	TGTGCCAGCAGCCAAGGGGTCGGGGGGGGAGAGACCCAGTACTTC	CASSQGVGGGETQYF
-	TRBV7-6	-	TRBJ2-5	TGCGCCAGCAGCCAACCTGGGAATTGGCCGACCCAGTACTTC	CASSQPGNWPTQYF
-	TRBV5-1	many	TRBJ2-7	TGCGCCAGCAGCTTGGGTCAGGTCGGGAACGAGCAGTACTTC	CASSLGQVGNEQYF
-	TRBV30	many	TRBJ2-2	TGTGCCTGGAGTGGCGGAAGGAACACCGGGGAGCTGTTTTTT	CAWSGGRNTGELFF
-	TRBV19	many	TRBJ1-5	TGTGCCAGTAGTATCGGTCATCCCCAGCATTTT	CASSIGHPQHF
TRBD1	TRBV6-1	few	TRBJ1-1	TGTGCCAGCAGTGAAAGGACAGGGGTCGTGAACACTGAAGCTTTCTTT	CASSERTGVVNTEAFF
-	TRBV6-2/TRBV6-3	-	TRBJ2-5	TGTGCCAGCAGTTACTCCCCTACCTTGTACTTC	CASSYSPTLYF
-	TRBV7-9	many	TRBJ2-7	TGTGCCAGCAGTGTTACTTGGGACGAGCAGTACTTC	CASSVTWDEQYF
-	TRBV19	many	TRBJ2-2	TGTGCCAGTAGTAAGGGGACAGCGGGCACCGGGGAGCTGTTTTTT	CASSKGTAGTGELFF
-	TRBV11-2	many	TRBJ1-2	TGTGCCAGCAGCTTAGCAGGGTACTATGGCTACACCTTC	CASSLAGYYGYTF
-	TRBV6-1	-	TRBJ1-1	TGTGCCAGCAGTGTAGTTCTCTTCGTATATCGACGGAACACTGAAGCTTTCTTT	CASSVVLFVYRRNTEAFF
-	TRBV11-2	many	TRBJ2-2	TGTGCCAGCAGCTTAGGGGTTAGCTTCTCCGGGGAGCTGTTTTTT	CASSLGVSFSGELFF
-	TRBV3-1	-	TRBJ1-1	TGTGCCAGCAGCCAACAGGGGTCAGGTGAAGCTTTCTTT	CASSQQGSGEAFF
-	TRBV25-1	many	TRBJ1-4	TGTGCCAGCAGTGGAAAACAGGGAGGTGGGGAAAAACTGTTTTTT	CASSGKQGGGEKLFF
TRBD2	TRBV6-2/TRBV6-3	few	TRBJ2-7	TGTGCCAGCACTACCGGGACTAGCATATACGAGCAGTACTTC	CASTTGTSIYEQYF
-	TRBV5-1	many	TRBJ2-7	TGCGCCAGCAGCTTGCCAGGGTTCCACTACGAGCAGTACTTC	CASSLPGFHYEQYF
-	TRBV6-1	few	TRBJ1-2	TGTGCCAGCAGCTCCAGGGATTATGGCTACACCTTC	CASSSRDYGYTF
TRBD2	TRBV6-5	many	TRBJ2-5	TGTGCCAGCAGTTACTCGACAGCGGGGGGCCAAGAGACCCAGTACTTC	CASSYSTAGGQETQYF
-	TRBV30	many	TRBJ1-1	TGTGCCTGGAGTGCCGGGACCGCGAACACTGAAGCTTTCTTT	CAWSAGTANTEAFF
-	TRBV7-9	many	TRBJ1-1	TGTGCCAGCAGCTTACCAAATGACGGTCGAAAGGGAGCTTTCTTT	CASSLPNDGRKGAFF
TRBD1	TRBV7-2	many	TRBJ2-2	TGTGCCAGCAGCACGGGACAGGGTAGCACCGGGGAGCTGTTTTTT	CASSTGQGSTGELFF
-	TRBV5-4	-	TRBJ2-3	TGTGCCAGCAGCTTGCAGGGTGGGGCTGGCACAGATACGCAGTATTTT	CASSLQGGAGTDTQYF
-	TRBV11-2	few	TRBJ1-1	TGTGCCAGCAGCCCAGGGTTTTATCAGCTCACTGAAGCTTTCTTT	CASSPGFYQLTEAFF
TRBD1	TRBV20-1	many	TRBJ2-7	TGCAGTGCCACCCGGACAGGCTACGAGCAGTACTTC	CSATRTGYEQYF
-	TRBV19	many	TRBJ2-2	TGTGCCAGTAGGACCCTACTGCAGGGAAAGATCGGGGAGCTGTTTTTT	CASRTLLQGKIGELFF
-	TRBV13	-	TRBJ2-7	TGTGCCAGCAGCTTAGGACCGGCGGTCTACGAGCAGTACTTC	CASSLGPAVYEQYF
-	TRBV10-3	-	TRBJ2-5	TGTGCCATCAGTGGGACACGAGAGACCCAGTACTTC	CAISGTRETQYF
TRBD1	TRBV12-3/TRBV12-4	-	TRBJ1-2	TGTGCCAGCAGTTTAATGGACAGGCCCAACTATGGCTGCACCTTC	CASSLMDRPNYGCTF
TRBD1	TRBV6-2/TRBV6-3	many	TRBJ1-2	TGTGCCAGCAGTTACTCGTATGGCGACAGGGGACGACCAGCTAACTATGGCTACACCTTC	CASSYSYGDRGRPANYGYTF
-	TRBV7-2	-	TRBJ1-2	TGTGCCAGCAGCCGGAACAGGGCTAACTATGGCTACACCTTC	CASSRNRANYGYTF